The source of this T cell receptor beta chain is a study of technical replicates of blood from a handful of donors. V lost 3 bases and J lost 8; bases outside the gene matches: 7. Germline CDR1 reads SQVTM; CDR2 reads ANQGSEA. The CDR3 has 13 residues. The data were produced by immunoSEQ multiplex PCR, yet TCRdb's version contains in-frame clones alone and is incomplete. Found here are 68,000 or so clones, roughly 90% of them singletons; the top ten hold 4.7%. The receptor comes from a human donor in good health. Some clones in this sample may be carry-over from other donors' samples. V is TRBV29-1 and J is TRBJ1-3; 7 bases agree with TRBD1. The sample was PBMCs. CDR3 nucleotide sequence: TGCAGCGTTGAGGGACAGCTCGGGGACACCATATATTTT. Its protein product is CSVEGQLGDTIYF. Using reference TRBV29-1 and TRBJ1-3 for the parts outside the CDR3, the full variable domain is SAVISQKPSRDICQRGTSLTIQCQVDSQVTMMFWYRQQPGQSLTLIATANQGSEATYESGFVIDKFPISRPNLTFSTLTVSNMSPEDSSIYLCSVEGQLGDTIYFGEGSWLTVV.